This paragraph reports one TCR beta chain. This specimen belongs to a study of blood T cell repertoires in COVID-19. Sequenced by immunoSEQ multiplex PCR; TCRdb stores in-frame clones only, minus some. Seen here are 150,000 to 200,000 clones, 87% observed once, and the top ten hold over 9%. Enrolment of Seattle patients took place during active infection, and they were followed longitudinally. Germline assignment: CDR1 MNHEY and CDR2 SVGAGI. The V and J ends lost 6 bases and 7 bases, in that order; junction bases with no gene match: 7. CDR3 length: 13 amino acids. The receptor was derived from a woman aged 65 to 85 with COVID-19, enrolled during active disease. The genes are TRBV6-5 and TRBJ1-2, with 8 bases matching TRBD1. Sequenced sample: peripheral blood. CDR3 loop: CASRGQATTGYTF. The CDR3 coding sequence is TGTGCCAGCAGGGGACAGGCAACTACTGGCTACACCTTC.